The present T cell receptor beta chain was sequenced within a study of metastatic and nonmetastatic thyroid tumors. The overall study: The comparison covered peripheral blood and tumor or nodule tissue in malignant and benign thyroid patients.

Each patient went into thyroid surgery without having received any treatment. V was pared by 0 bases and J by 8 bases, with 8 bases of the junction left unmatched. Germline CDR1 SGHRS, CDR2 YFSETQ. The CDR3 sequence is 15 residues long. Note on this clone: Its cognate antigen is unknown.

Findings and limits, study-wide: It was reported that TCR beta diversity was significantly higher in malignant thyroid tumors than benign nodules, in blood and tumor.

Per the original methods: CDR3 differences across clinicopathological groups were used to build a distant-metastasis classifier for papillary thyroid cancer. TCRdb re-called the PCR reads through MiXCR. The V and J calls reflect TCRdb's pipeline rather than the authors' work. The top ten hold 35% to 50% of the sample, which has roughly 7,800 clones, under 35% seen once. The sequenced sample consisted of tumor tissue. This chain connects TRBV5-1 to TRBJ1-2, with 9 bases that match TRBD1. The receptor was isolated from a male donor with papillary thyroid cancer or a benign thyroid nodule (not recorded which). Some clones in this sample may be carry-over from other donors' samples. The CDR3 nucleotides read TGCGCCAGCAGCTTGGATCCGGGACAGGGCGTCGGCTACACCTTC. Its protein product is CASSLDPGQGVGYTF.